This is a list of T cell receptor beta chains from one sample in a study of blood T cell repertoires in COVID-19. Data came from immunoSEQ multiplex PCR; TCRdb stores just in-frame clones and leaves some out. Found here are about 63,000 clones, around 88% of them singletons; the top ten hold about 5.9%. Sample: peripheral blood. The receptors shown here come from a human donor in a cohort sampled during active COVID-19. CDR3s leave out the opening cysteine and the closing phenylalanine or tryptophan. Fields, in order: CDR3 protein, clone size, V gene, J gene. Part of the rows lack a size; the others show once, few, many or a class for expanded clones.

cdr3_aa: SAPDREQY
clone_size: NA
v_call: TRBV20-1
j_call: TRBJ2-7

cdr3_aa: ASSLQGFSNQPQH
clone_size: many
v_call: TRBV5-8
j_call: TRBJ1-5

cdr3_aa: ASSFGQGNYGYT
clone_size: NA
v_call: TRBV27
j_call: TRBJ1-2

cdr3_aa: ASGLVTGSEQY
clone_size: NA
v_call: TRBV12-5
j_call: TRBJ2-7

cdr3_aa: ASREGHEQY
clone_size: NA
v_call: TRBV21-1
j_call: TRBJ2-7

cdr3_aa: ASSGSGRPQETQY
clone_size: once
v_call: TRBV9
j_call: TRBJ2-5

cdr3_aa: ASSMTSSQETQY
clone_size: NA
v_call: TRBV5-1
j_call: TRBJ2-5

cdr3_aa: ASSLFLAGGGDTQY
clone_size: NA
v_call: TRBV5-1
j_call: TRBJ2-3

cdr3_aa: ASSWGALQSSYNEQF
clone_size: NA
v_call: TRBV5-4
j_call: TRBJ2-1

cdr3_aa: ASSAGLTVDTQY
clone_size: NA
v_call: TRBV2
j_call: TRBJ2-3

cdr3_aa: ASSSEPSSGQF
clone_size: NA
v_call: TRBV11-2
j_call: TRBJ2-1

cdr3_aa: SASPSVEQF
clone_size: NA
v_call: TRBV20-1
j_call: TRBJ2-1

cdr3_aa: ASSPPNRSNYGYT
clone_size: NA
v_call: TRBV28
j_call: TRBJ1-2

cdr3_aa: ASSRGGTNSPLH
clone_size: NA
v_call: TRBV4-1
j_call: TRBJ1-6

cdr3_aa: ASSPPGVDEQF
clone_size: NA
v_call: TRBV11-2
j_call: TRBJ2-1

cdr3_aa: ASSQRRTGELF
clone_size: NA
v_call: TRBV19
j_call: TRBJ2-2

cdr3_aa: ASSSRIRLRQETQY
clone_size: NA
v_call: TRBV3-1/TRBV3-2
j_call: TRBJ2-5

cdr3_aa: ASSLDRVRNSPLH
clone_size: NA
v_call: TRBV11-2
j_call: TRBJ1-6

cdr3_aa: ASTGVGETQY
clone_size: NA
v_call: TRBV2
j_call: TRBJ2-5

cdr3_aa: ASTGPEETQY
clone_size: NA
v_call: TRBV2
j_call: TRBJ2-5

cdr3_aa: ASSLGLQGGGEKLF
clone_size: NA
v_call: TRBV7-8
j_call: TRBJ1-4

cdr3_aa: ASSLASRGVGTGELF
clone_size: NA
v_call: TRBV7-2
j_call: TRBJ2-2

cdr3_aa: ASSLDLVGTGRVGDGYT
clone_size: NA
v_call: TRBV11-2
j_call: TRBJ1-2

cdr3_aa: ASSPRDRGQTQY
clone_size: few
v_call: TRBV11-2
j_call: TRBJ2-5

cdr3_aa: ATSTRGTGANVLT
clone_size: NA
v_call: TRBV6-5
j_call: TRBJ2-6

cdr3_aa: ASSQPGQGNSPLH
clone_size: NA
v_call: TRBV5-1
j_call: TRBJ1-6

cdr3_aa: ASSRGSSNYGYT
clone_size: NA
v_call: TRBV6-5
j_call: TRBJ1-2

cdr3_aa: ASSRQGVITEAF
clone_size: NA
v_call: TRBV19
j_call: TRBJ1-1

cdr3_aa: ATSGGQGWPDTQY
clone_size: NA
v_call: TRBV24-1
j_call: TRBJ2-3

cdr3_aa: ASSVSSGGATDTQY
clone_size: once
v_call: TRBV11-2
j_call: TRBJ2-3

cdr3_aa: ASSASSETQY
clone_size: NA
v_call: TRBV2
j_call: TRBJ2-5

cdr3_aa: ASRDRGRETQY
clone_size: few
v_call: TRBV2
j_call: TRBJ2-5

cdr3_aa: ASSRLGQITDTQY
clone_size: NA
v_call: TRBV6-5
j_call: TRBJ2-3

cdr3_aa: ASSPGTGTYEQY
clone_size: few
v_call: TRBV19
j_call: TRBJ2-7

cdr3_aa: ASTRVPGTDTQY
clone_size: NA
v_call: TRBV5-1
j_call: TRBJ2-3

cdr3_aa: AWSLPAGGSGNTIY
clone_size: NA
v_call: TRBV30
j_call: TRBJ1-3

cdr3_aa: ASSLTWNTEAF
clone_size: NA
v_call: TRBV11-2
j_call: TRBJ1-1

cdr3_aa: SAGTGGESGYT
clone_size: once
v_call: TRBV29-1
j_call: TRBJ1-2

cdr3_aa: ASSPNGLAGVGEQY
clone_size: NA
v_call: TRBV27
j_call: TRBJ2-7